What follows describes a single T cell receptor beta chain. Its matching antigen is unknown. Most tumor samples had approximately 4.6 ug input DNA in two replicates. Produced via immunoSEQ multiplex PCR; TCRdb's table is partial and in-frame only. The table lists fewer than 7,500 clones, 50% to 70% of them singletons. The record originates from a study of neoadjuvant anti-PD-1 for oral cavity cancer. The study, taken as a whole, reports: Larger post-treatment preexisting tumor clones tracked with greater tumor shrinkage.

With 3 bases removed from V and 8 bases from J, the gap between germline ends came to 5 bases. In germline, CDR1 is LNHDA, CDR2 SQIVND (reference sequence). The CDR3 loop spans 11 amino acids. This sample comprised tumor tissue, obtained before nivolumab (anti-PD-1) treatment. This chain uses TRBV19 with TRBJ2-1; D gene uncertain. This receptor was identified in a person aged 40-85 years with oral cavity squamous cell carcinoma. CDR3 in DNA: TGTGCCAGTAGTATTTGGGATGAGCAGTTCTTC. It translates to CASSIWDEQFF.